This section outlines one TCR beta chain sequence together with its context. The entry originates in a study of T-cell memory formation after mild COVID-19. CDR1 and CDR2 from the germline V gene are SGHRS and YFSETQ. The CDR3 loop spans 15 amino acids. J lost 6 bases, V lost 9 bases, and 11 bases had no gene match. Each CDR3 protein is one row after TCRdb ran MiXCR on the 5' RACE reads. The top ten hold 40% to 50% of the sample, which has about 49,000 distinct CDR3 sequences, 27% seen once. This TCR was recovered from a man in his late teens or twenties who had mild COVID-19 (a few samples of this study predate the infection). Cell type and time point are not known. Sequencing input: PBMCs or a T cell subset sorted from them (not recorded which). This rearrangement joins TRBV5-1 to TRBJ2-1, with TRBD1 identical over 11 bases. The DNA of the CDR3 is TGCGCCACCAAAGCCGGGACAGGGGGAAGCAATGAGCAGTTCTTC. Protein: CATKAGTGGSNEQFF.